Shown below are 20 T cell receptor beta chains from a single sample sequenced in a study of blood T cell repertoires in COVID-19. Here immunoSEQ multiplex PCR was the method, and the copy in TCRdb shows in-frame clones only, minus some. Of about 78,000 clones detected, around 90% appear once; the ten largest clones hold 4.3%. The sequenced sample consisted of peripheral blood. The receptor set was obtained from a woman of 80 years or more with active or convalescent COVID-19.

V gene TRBV28 combines with J gene TRBJ1-4; TRBD1 is a possible D gene (6 bases). This CDR3 has 17 residues. The V gene lost 4 bases and the J gene lost 6 bases, with 21 bases spanning the gap. In germline, CDR1 is MDHEN, CDR2 SYDVKM. DNA of the CDR3: TGTGCCAGCAGTTCCCCACAGGGTTGGGGCTCACATGAAAAACTGTTTTTT. It yields the protein CASSSPQGWGSHEKLFF.

The rearrangement links TRBV19 to TRBJ1-1; tentatively, D is TRBD1 (6 bases). V was pared by 5 bases and J by 1 base, with 11 bases between. The CDR3 length is 14 residues. Germline assignment: CDR1 LNHDA and CDR2 SQIVND (reference sequence). CDR3 sequence reads: CASSVDSPNTEAFF. The CDR3 nucleotides are TGTGCCAGTAGTGTGGACAGCCCGAACACTGAAGCTTTCTTT.

This chain uses TRBV27 with TRBJ2-1; TRBD1 aligns across 7 bases. This CDR3 comprises 15 residues. J was trimmed by 9 bases and V by 7 bases; bases with no gene match: 15. Germline lookup yields CDR1 MNHEY and CDR2 SMNVEV (reference sequence). For the CDR3, the DNA is TGTGCCAGCACCCCACTGGACAGGAACGACGGTGAGCAGTTCTTC. It encodes CASTPLDRNDGEQFF.

The CDR3 nucleotides are TGTGCCAGCAGAGTAGGGGGGGTGGCGAATGAGCAGTTCTTC. It codes for CASRVGGVANEQFF. The chain has TRBV6-5 and TRBJ2-1; tentative D call: TRBD2 (7 bases). Germline loops: CDR1 MNHEY, CDR2 SVGAGI. The CDR3 contains 14 residues. V was clipped by 6 bases and J by 7 bases, with 16 bases between them.

The chain couples TRBV29-1 to TRBJ2-2; the match to TRBD2 covers 8 bases. The CDR3 contains 13 residues. Germline V gene sequence: CDR1 SQVTM, CDR2 ANQGSEA. V lost 1 base, J lost 7 bases, and 2 bases stayed unmatched. The CDR3 is CSVEVTSDGELFF. The CDR3 DNA reads as TGCAGCGTTGAAGTGACTAGCGACGGGGAGCTGTTTTTT.

The chain uses TRBV6-6 and TRBJ2-7; 12 bases match TRBD2. Losses at the gene ends were 5 bases for V and 5 bases for J; bases not matched to a gene: 10. This CDR3 contains 16 residues. Germline-derived CDR1 and CDR2 are MNHNY and SVGAGI (reference sequence). The CDR3 loop is CASSKLAGGTVDEQYF. The CDR3 DNA reads TGTGCCAGCAGTAAACTAGCGGGAGGTACGGTCGACGAGCAGTACTTC.

The chain employs TRBV10-2 and TRBJ1-5; 7 bases fit TRBD1. The germline V gene encodes CDR1 WSHSY and CDR2 SAAADI. The CDR3 runs 15 residues. Germline trimming cut 6 bases from V and 3 bases from J; bases unmatched to any gene: 8. The CDR3 DNA sequence: TGCGCCAGCAGACAGACAGGGACGCTCAATCAGCCCCAGCATTTT. It is translated as CASRQTGTLNQPQHF.

This clone came up once. This rearrangement joins TRBV15 to TRBJ1-1; weak D call: TRBD1 (5 bases). CDR1 and CDR2 from the germline V gene are LNHNV and YYDKDF (reference sequence). CDR3 length: 16 residues. V lost 1 base to trimming and J lost 5 bases, with 17 bases between them. The CDR3 bases are TGTGCCACCAGCAGAGGATATACCCAAAGGGGAACTGAAGCTTTCTTT. This encodes CATSRGYTQRGTEAFF.

The V gene is TRBV4-3, the J gene TRBJ1-4; 8 bases line up with TRBD1. V lost 0 bases to trimming and J lost 5 bases; unmatched junction nucleotides: 2. Germline loops: CDR1 LGHNA, CDR2 YSLEER. The CDR3 is 15 amino acids. The CDR3 reads CASSQEGQENEKLFF. For the CDR3, the DNA is TGCGCCAGCAGCCAAGAGGGACAGGAAAATGAAAAACTGTTTTTT.

V and J are TRBV5-1 and TRBJ2-1; TRBD1 aligns across 11 bases. The CDR3 has 15 amino acids. Germline V CDR1 and CDR2: SGHRS, YFSETQ. With 4 bases clipped from V and 6 bases from J, the junction kept 6 bases outside the gene matches. CDR3 amino acids: CASSKSGTGGNEQFF. The CDR3 bases are TGCGCCAGCAGCAAATCCGGGACAGGGGGCAATGAGCAGTTCTTC.

This clone was counted a single time. The chain is built from TRBV3-1 (or the pseudogene TRBV3-2) and TRBJ2-7; 8 bases align to TRBD2. The CDR3 covers 13 residues. Trimming took 8 bases from V and 6 from J; bases not matched to a gene: 9. Germline values: CDR1 LGHDT, CDR2 YNNKEL (reference sequence). The CDR3 DNA reads TGTGCCAGCGGAAAGCTGCTAGCGGGCGAGCAGTACTTC. This gives the protein CASGKLLAGEQYF.

The rearrangement uses TRBV6-1 and TRBJ2-5; TRBD1 matches at 9 bases. Trimming cost V 1 base and J 11 bases; bases outside gene matches: 8. Germline V gene data show CDR1 as MNHNS and CDR2 as SASEGT. This CDR3 has 14 amino acids. The CDR3 DNA follows: TGTGCCAGCAGTGAAGGGAGCACAGGGGGCGCACAGTACTTC. Translating gives CASSEGSTGGAQYF.

On this clone: The DNA is left out, because the CDR3 cannot be placed on it with certainty; the CDR3 is given as TCRdb lists it. This sequence joins TRBV21-1 and TRBJ1-2. TRBV21-1 has pseudogene status. The CDR3 is 16 residues long, counting both termini. The CDR3 spells CASSNCVGEGIYGYTF.

This rearrangement joins TRBV4-1 to TRBJ2-6; 9 bases match TRBD1. Trimming cost V 4 bases and J 0 bases; bases outside gene matches: 16. CDR3 length equals 21 residues. Germline CDR1 is MGHRA and CDR2 is YSYEKL. Here the CDR3 DNA reads TGCGCCAGCAGCCCGGAAACCGGGACAGGGTTTTCCAACTCTGGGGCCAACGTCCTGACTTTC. Its protein product is CASSPETGTGFSNSGANVLTF.

The chain recombines TRBV6-2 or TRBV6-3 with TRBJ2-3; 16 bases align to TRBD2. This CDR3 region has 17 residues. From germline, CDR1 is MNHEY and CDR2 SVGEGT. Losses at the gene ends were 0 bases for V and 4 bases for J; bases not matched to a gene: 1. CDR3 nucleotides: TGTGCCAGCAGTTACTCGGGACTAGCGGGAGGGCCAGATACGCAGTATTTT. It specifies CASSYSGLAGGPDTQYF.

This clone was seen a few times. The J gene is TRBJ1-1, the V gene TRBV9; 9 bases match TRBD1. CDR1 is SGDLS, CDR2 YYNGEE, per germline. Trimming cost V 4 bases and J 1 base; bases outside gene matches: 5. CDR3 length: 15 amino acids. CDR3 in amino acids: CASSPRDRANTEAFF. The CDR3 nucleotides read TGTGCCAGCAGCCCCCGGGACAGGGCGAACACTGAAGCTTTCTTT.

The chain carries TRBV6-5 and TRBJ2-7; 9 bases fit TRBD2. The J segment lost 2 bases and the V segment lost 6 bases, leaving 5 bases of the junction unmatched. The CDR3 is made up of 14 amino acids. Germline loops: CDR1 MNHEY, CDR2 SVGAGI. CDR3 sequence (DNA): TGTGCCAGCAGCCGAGCGGGGGGCGCCTACGAGCAGTACTTC. It codes for CASSRAGGAYEQYF.

The chain uses TRBV27 and TRBJ1-2; weak D call: TRBD1 (5 bases). The CDR3 covers 13 residues. Trimming took off 3 bases at V and 5 bases at J, with 10 bases between the two ends. Per germline, CDR1 MNHEY and CDR2 SMNVEV (reference sequence). CDR3: CASSLEGTYGYTF. DNA of the CDR3: TGTGCCAGCAGTTTGGAGGGGACGTATGGCTACACCTTC.

This chain connects TRBV10-3 to TRBJ2-3; 8 positions match TRBD2. The CDR3 consists of 18 residues. Germline CDR1 ENHRY, CDR2 SYGVKD. The V segment lost 4 bases and the J segment 0 bases; nucleotides outside the gene matches: 12. The CDR3 is CAISVQAGALPSTDTQYF. The DNA of the CDR3 is TGTGCCATCAGTGTGCAAGCGGGGGCATTACCTAGCACAGATACGCAGTATTTT.

By frequency in the sample, this clone is medium-sized. V gene TRBV5-6 combines with J gene TRBJ2-2; D may be TRBD1 (5 bases). The ends were cut back, 4 bases at V and 3 bases at J, with 19 bases in the middle. This CDR3 is 17 amino acids long. In germline, CDR1 is SGHDT, CDR2 YYEEEE. This CDR3 is CASSALGPGFYTGELFF. In DNA, the CDR3 is TGTGCCAGCAGCGCACTGGGGCCCGGTTTCTACACCGGGGAGCTGTTTTTT.